Shown below are 12 T cell receptor beta chains from a single sample sequenced in a study of T cells after somatic rescue of genetic block. TCRdb's table, derived via immunoSEQ multiplex PCR, lists solely in-frame clones and lacks some. The data show about 67,000 clones, about 91% seen once. The specimen was peripheral blood mononuclear cells (PBMCs). These receptor sequences come from a man aged 35-49 years.

The chain has TRBV18 and TRBJ1-2, with D unclear. CDR1 and CDR2 (germline): KGHSH, LQKENI. The CDR3 sequence is 13 residues long. V dropped 1 base and J dropped 7 bases, with 10 bases sitting between them. CDR3 in DNA: TGTGCCAGCTCACCACGAACAGACTCTGGCTACACCTTC. This gives the protein CASSPRTDSGYTF.

Turning to this clone: A junction boundary mismatches the germline segment, possibly from a read error. The V and J genes are TRBV6-5 and TRBJ1-1; tentatively, D is TRBD1 (5 bases). The CDR3 consists of 15 residues. Germline loops: CDR1 MNHEY, CDR2 SVGAGI. CDR3 in amino acids: CASSYRAGTTAVLVF. The CDR3 DNA sequence: TGTGCCAGCAGTTACCGTGCCGGGACGACGGCGGTGTTGGTCTTT.

The genes are TRBV10-3 and TRBJ2-3, with TRBD1 matching 8 bases. The germline CDR1 and CDR2 sequences are ENHRY and SYGVKD. The CDR3 covers 13 residues. V dropped 6 bases and J dropped 4; count of bases not matched to a gene: 3. The CDR3 DNA reads as TGTGCCATCAGGGACAGGGACCCAGATACGCAGTATTTT. It specifies CAIRDRDPDTQYF.

The chain has TRBV7-2 and TRBJ2-7; 7 positions agree with TRBD1. This CDR3 contains 13 residues. V shed 2 bases, J shed 6 bases, and the junction held 4 bases outside the gene matches. The germline CDR1 and CDR2 sequences are SGHTA and FQGNSA. The CDR3 DNA is TGTGCCAGCAGCTTACGACAGGGCGGCGAGCAGTACTTC. Protein: CASSLRQGGEQYF.

V is TRBV5-4 and J is TRBJ2-3; D is uncertain. Trimming cost V 4 bases and J 3 bases, with 6 bases left between them. This CDR3 contains 12 residues. Germline V gene lookup returns CDR1 SGHNT and CDR2 YYREEE (reference sequence). CDR3 loop: CASSTRTDTQYF. The CDR3 coding sequence is TGTGCCAGCAGCACCCGGACAGATACGCAGTATTTT.

J is TRBJ2-1 and V is TRBV19, with D perhaps being TRBD1 or TRBD2 (5 bases each). The CDR3 extends over 16 amino acids. The V end was cut by 5 bases, the J end by 0 bases, with 14 bases between. Germline values: CDR1 LNHDA, CDR2 SQIVND (reference sequence). For the CDR3, the DNA is TGTGCCAGTAGTTTCCCTGGGGGTAGCTCCTACAATGAGCAGTTCTTC. It translates to CASSFPGGSSYNEQFF.

The chain joins TRBV2 to TRBJ2-5; either TRBD1 or TRBD2 may supply D (5 bases each). The better agreement between TRBJ2-7 and the DNA end casts doubt on the J call. The CDR3 covers 14 residues. Germline lookup yields CDR1 SNHLY and CDR2 FYNNEI. The CDR3 loop is CASSELRGYYEQYF. CDR3 in DNA: TGTGCCAGCAGTGAGCTCCGGGGCTACTACGAGCAGTACTTC.

This chain joins TRBV5-1 and TRBJ2-5; D gene uncertain. Germline assignment: CDR1 SGHRS and CDR2 YFSETQ. The V and J ends lost 4 bases and 5 bases respectively, with 18 bases between them. This CDR3 spans 15 amino acids. The CDR3 nucleotides are TGCGCCAGCAGCCCGAGGACCAACCCCCAGGAGACCCAGTACTTC. It is translated as CASSPRTNPQETQYF. The whole variable domain, filled in from reference TRBV5-1 and TRBJ2-5, reads KAGVTQTPRYLIKTRGQQVTLSCSPISGHRSVSWYQQTPGQGLQFLFEYFSETQRNKGNFPGRFSGRQFSNSRSEMNVSTLELGDSALYLCASSPRTNPQETQYFGPGTRLLVL.

The chain recombines TRBV10-3 with TRBJ1-2, with TRBD1 matching over 9 bases. The J segment lost 4 bases and the V segment lost 4 bases, leaving 7 bases of the junction unmatched. CDR3 length equals 15 residues. The germline gives CDR1 ENHRY, CDR2 SYGVKD. In nucleotides, the CDR3 is TGTGCCATCAGTGTCGGGACAGGGCCTTCCTATGGCTACACCTTC. Translating gives CAISVGTGPSYGYTF.

The genes are TRBV19 and TRBJ1-5, with no clear D. This CDR3 has 12 amino acids. Per germline, CDR1 LNHDA and CDR2 SQIVND (reference sequence). V was trimmed by 6 bases and J by 1 base, leaving 4 bases between them. Here the CDR3 DNA reads TGTGCCAGTAGACAAAGCAATCAGCCCCAGCATTTT. Encoded protein: CASRQSNQPQHF.

The chain recombines TRBV5-1 with TRBJ1-1; 8 nucleotides line up with TRBD1. Germline V lookup: CDR1 SGHRS, CDR2 YFSETQ. The CDR3 contains 16 residues. The V segment lost 2 bases and the J segment 2 bases; nucleotides outside the gene matches: 8. DNA of the CDR3: TGCGCCAGCAGCTTATCGACAGGGGCGATAAACACTGAAGCTTTCTTT. This translates into CASSLSTGAINTEAFF.

The V gene is TRBV19, the J gene TRBJ2-7, with TRBD2 identical over 13 bases. CDR3 length equals 14 residues. After removal of 5 bases from V and 7 bases from J, the junction contained 5 bases not matched to a gene. CDR1 is LNHDA and CDR2 is SQIVND in the germline V gene (reference sequence). In DNA, the CDR3 is TGTGCCAGTAGTTCTCGGACTAGCGGGGGAGAGCAGTACTTC. This gives the protein CASSSRTSGGEQYF.